The 16 T cell receptor beta chains below all came from one sample that was sequenced in a study of CD8+ T cells in alopecia areata. Extracted RNA was reverse transcribed into cDNA, the sequencing template. Data came from immunoSEQ multiplex PCR; TCRdb stores just in-frame clones and leaves some out. The sample contains more than 95,000 clones, around two fifths of which appear only once. Sequenced material: CD4+ T cells sorted from blood. These receptor sequences come from a human donor with alopecia areata.

In this sample, this clone turned up a few times. The rearrangement links TRBV7-9 to TRBJ2-4; D is uncertain. The germline V and J ends were trimmed by 3 bases and 0 bases, with 6 bases remaining between them. This CDR3 comprises 14 residues. Germline V CDR1 and CDR2: SEHNR, FQNEAQ (reference sequence). The CDR3 is CASSLVEAKNIQYF. The CDR3 nucleotides read TGTGCCAGCAGCTTGGTCGAAGCCAAAAACATTCAGTACTTC.

J is TRBJ2-7 and V is TRBV30; the D gene is possibly TRBD2 (5 bases). The CDR3 sequence is 12 residues long. CDR1 GTSNPN and CDR2 SVGIG come from the germline V gene (reference sequence). V dropped 2 bases and J dropped 5 bases, with 10 bases sitting between them. The CDR3 DNA is TGTGCCTGGAGTCCGGGGTTACACGAGCAGTACTTC. It is translated as CAWSPGLHEQYF.

This clone was observed at least ten times. The chain has TRBV7-2 and TRBJ2-2, with 7 bases fitting TRBD2. CDR3 length: 16 residues. The V gene's germline CDR1 is SGHTA and CDR2 FQGNSA. Trimming cost V 1 base and J 6 bases; bases outside gene matches: 8. This chain's CDR3 is CASSLVGGSVSGELFF. In DNA, the CDR3 is TGTGCCAGCAGCTTAGTTGGCGGGAGCGTATCCGGGGAGCTGTTTTTT.

The CDR3 DNA is TGCAGCGCCGAAGGGCAGGGGCCTGCTAACTATGGCTACACCTTC. Encoded protein: CSAEGQGPANYGYTF. This sequence joins TRBV29-1 and TRBJ1-2, with a tentative D call TRBD1 (6 bases). CDR3 size: 15 residues. V shed 7 bases and J shed 0 bases, with 18 bases lying between them. CDR1 SQVTM and CDR2 ANQGSEA come from the germline V gene.

The chain uses TRBV29-1 and TRBJ1-2, with D perhaps matching TRBD1 (5 bases). The CDR3 extends over 14 amino acids. With 5 bases removed from V and 4 bases from J, the gap between germline ends came to 17 bases. In germline, CDR1 is SQVTM, CDR2 ANQGSEA. This CDR3 is CSVTPQQGSYGYTF. The CDR3 DNA sequence: TGCAGCGTTACCCCCCAGCAGGGAAGCTATGGCTACACCTTC.

The chain uses TRBV30 and TRBJ2-3, with D perhaps matching TRBD1 (5 bases). The V end was cut by 0 bases, the J end by 0 bases, with 10 bases between. Germline V gives CDR1 GTSNPN, CDR2 SVGIG (reference sequence). The CDR3 is made up of 15 amino acids. The CDR3 is CAWSVGHQSTDTQYF. In nucleotides, the CDR3 is TGTGCCTGGAGTGTAGGACACCAAAGCACAGATACGCAGTATTTT. Variable domain in full (rest from reference TRBV30 and TRBJ2-3): SQTIHQWPATLVQPVGSPLSLECTVEGTSNPNLYWYRQAAGRGLQLLFYSVGIGQISSEVPQNLSASRPQDRQFILSSKKLLLSDSGFYLCAWSVGHQSTDTQYFGPGTRLTVL.

The V gene is TRBV30, the J gene TRBJ2-1; D is ambiguous. The CDR3 consists of 12 residues. Looked up from germline, CDR1 is GTSNPN and CDR2 is SVGIG (reference sequence). V was shortened by 0 bases and J by 7 bases, with 7 bases between the two germline ends. DNA of the CDR3: TGTGCCTGGAGTGTCGTAGGGAATGAGCAGTTCTTC. Translation gives CAWSVVGNEQFF.

Concerning this clone itself: The sample holds other DNA sequences that translate to the same CDR3. The chain combines TRBV5-1 with TRBJ2-1; D is perhaps TRBD2 (5 bases). Germline V gene data show CDR1 as SGHRS and CDR2 as YFSETQ. The CDR3 loop spans 16 amino acids. Trimming removed 0 bases at V and 0 bases at J, with 10 bases between. CDR3 DNA sequence: TGCGCCAGCAGCTTGGATGGCGGGTACTCCTACAATGAGCAGTTCTTC. It encodes CASSLDGGYSYNEQFF.

This clone has more than one count but fewer than ten. This chain links TRBV18 with TRBJ2-7; no reliable D call. V lost 0 bases and J 9 bases, leaving 15 bases between the germline ends. Germline lookup yields CDR1 KGHSH and CDR2 LQKENI. The CDR3 is made up of 14 amino acids. The CDR3 DNA follows: TGTGCCAGCTCACCACCGGTCGGCACGGTGGGGCAGTACTTC. Protein sequence: CASSPPVGTVGQYF.

The V gene is TRBV28, the J gene TRBJ2-3; TRBD2 matches 8 bases. The germline V gene encodes CDR1 MDHEN and CDR2 SYDVKM. V was pared by 7 bases and J by 0 bases, with 9 bases of the junction left unmatched. The CDR3 spans 16 residues. CDR3 nucleotides: TGTGCCAGCATCATCGGGGGGGCCTATAGCACAGATACGCAGTATTTT. This encodes CASIIGGAYSTDTQYF.

V usage is TRBV7-2 and J usage is TRBJ1-6; D is undetermined. V was trimmed by 1 base and J by 13 bases, leaving 8 bases between them. In germline, CDR1 is SGHTA, CDR2 FQGNSA. This CDR3 has 12 residues. CDR3 region: CASSLDLRPLHF. CDR3 nucleotide sequence: TGTGCCAGCAGCTTAGACCTGAGGCCCCTCCACTTT.

This clone appeared a few times. The chain has TRBV5-1 and TRBJ2-1; 11 nucleotides line up with TRBD2. The CDR3 is 16 amino acids. Trimming took 3 bases from V and 7 from J; bases not matched to a gene: 9. Germline values: CDR1 SGHRS, CDR2 YFSETQ. CDR3 bases: TGCGCCAGCAGCTACTATTCTAGCGGGGGGATGAATGAGCAGTTCTTC. Its translation: CASSYYSSGGMNEQFF.

V usage is TRBV4-3 and J usage is TRBJ2-2, with D hard to call. V dropped 4 bases and J dropped 1 base, with 7 bases sitting between them. From germline, CDR1 is LGHNA and CDR2 YSLEER. The CDR3 consists of 14 residues. CDR3 nucleotide sequence: TGCGCCAGCAGCCGCCAAATGAACACCGGGGAGCTGTTTTTT. Amino acids: CASSRQMNTGELFF.

V is TRBV5-1 and J is TRBJ1-1, with D unresolved. Trimming took off 4 bases at V and 0 bases at J, with 10 bases between the two ends. The CDR3 length is 14 residues. The germline CDR1 and CDR2 sequences are SGHRS and YFSETQ. CDR3 in amino acids: CASSKGLVNTEAFF. The CDR3 DNA reads as TGCGCCAGCAGCAAGGGTTTGGTGAACACTGAAGCTTTCTTT.

This clone was observed a few times. The chain combines TRBV30 with TRBJ1-5; possibly TRBD1 for D (6 bases). The germline V gene has CDR1 GTSNPN and CDR2 SVGIG (reference sequence). Trimming took off 4 bases at V and 4 bases at J, with 11 bases between the two ends. The CDR3 runs 13 residues. As DNA, the CDR3 is TGTGCCTGGAACGAGGGGGTGAATCAGCCCCAGCATTTT. It is translated as CAWNEGVNQPQHF.

The V gene is TRBV4-1, the J gene TRBJ2-1, with 8 bases lining up with TRBD1. Germline V gives CDR1 MGHRA, CDR2 YSYEKL. The CDR3 consists of 14 residues. V was pared by 0 bases and J by 7 bases, with 2 bases of the junction left unmatched. The chain's CDR3 is CASSQDTGGNEQFF. The CDR3 nucleotides are TGCGCCAGCAGCCAAGATACAGGGGGGAATGAGCAGTTCTTC.